Included here is one T cell receptor (beta chain) sequence, with context. The CDR3 is made up of 14 amino acids. The V gene end was trimmed by 6 bases and the J gene end by 1 base; junction bases not matched to a gene: 4. The sample belongs to a study of T-cell memory formation after mild COVID-19. TCRdb re-analysed the 5' RACE reads in MiXCR, keeping a single row per CDR3 protein. In the table there are approximately 300,000 distinct CDR3 sequences, under 8.5% of which are singletons. V and J are TRBV12-3 or TRBV12-4 and TRBJ2-5; 8 nucleotides agree with TRBD2. Sequenced input: PBMCs or a T cell subset sorted from them (not recorded which). The sequence came from a man younger than 30 who had mild COVID-19 (a few samples of this study predate the infection). Cell type and time point are not known. The CDR3 sequence is CASRVAGPQETQYF. The CDR3 coding sequence is TGTGCCAGCAGGGTAGCGGGGCCCCAAGAGACCCAGTACTTC.